These 18 T cell receptor beta chains came from one sample sequenced in a study of cytomegalovirus exposure and HLA in healthy donors. Primers: 60 Vbeta forward and 13 Jbeta reverse. Sequenced by immunoSEQ multiplex PCR; TCRdb stores in-frame clones only, minus some. This sample yields about 95,000 clones, of which 75% to 85% are seen a single time; roughly 3.4% belongs to the top ten. The specimen sequenced was PBMCs. These receptors originate from a man aged 25 to 40 in good health and CMV-seropositive.

This clone has a single count. This sequence joins TRBV18 and TRBJ2-2; 8 bases align to TRBD1. Germline V gene sequence: CDR1 KGHSH, CDR2 LQKENI. This CDR3 spans 15 amino acids. Trimming removed 6 bases from V and 1 base from J; junction bases left unmatched: 4. CDR3 nucleotide sequence: TGTGCCAGCTCGGCCGGGACAGGGAACACCGGGGAGCTGTTTTTT. Encoded protein: CASSAGTGNTGELFF.

CDR3 region: CSVVSGSGRPYEQYF. CDR3 DNA sequence: TGCAGCGTTGTTAGCGGGAGCGGACGGCCCTACGAGCAGTACTTC. The chain couples TRBV29-1 to TRBJ2-7, with 9 bases lining up with TRBD2. CDR1 and CDR2 from the germline V gene are SQVTM and ANQGSEA. V gave up 4 bases and J gave up 2 bases; unmatched junction bases: 9. This CDR3 has 15 residues.

The gene calls are TRBV5-4 and TRBJ2-2; 7 bases line up with TRBD1. This CDR3 comprises 14 residues. With V trimmed by 6 bases and J by 1 base, 3 bases remained unmatched. Germline loops: CDR1 SGHNT, CDR2 YYREEE (reference sequence). The CDR3 region is CASTWTGNTGELFF. DNA of the CDR3: TGTGCCAGCACCTGGACAGGGAACACCGGGGAGCTGTTTTTT.

The rearrangement links TRBV5-1 to TRBJ2-3, with 11 bases that match TRBD2. This CDR3 comprises 17 residues. Germline loops: CDR1 SGHRS, CDR2 YFSETQ. V trimming: 6 bases; J trimming: 6 bases; junction bases outside the gene matches: 15. The CDR3 sequence is CASKGRLAGGSRDTQYF. CDR3 sequence (DNA): TGCGCCAGCAAAGGGAGATTAGCGGGAGGGAGCCGGGATACGCAGTATTTT.

The chain is built from TRBV5-6 and TRBJ2-6; D is undetermined. The CDR3 extends over 15 amino acids. V lost 4 bases to trimming and J lost 2 bases, with 10 bases between them. Germline values: CDR1 SGHDT, CDR2 YYEEEE. The CDR3 nucleotides read TGTGCCAGCAGCCCCCCCTGGCCTGGGGCCAACGTCCTGACTTTC. Protein product: CASSPPWPGANVLTF.

The chain employs TRBV5-1 and TRBJ2-7; tentative D call: TRBD1 (6 bases). Germline V lookup: CDR1 SGHRS, CDR2 YFSETQ. CDR3 length: 14 amino acids. V lost 3 bases and J lost 2, with 12 bases in between. CDR3 in amino acids: CASSSGQATYEQYF. The CDR3 coding sequence is TGCGCCAGCAGCTCGGGACAAGCCACCTACGAGCAGTACTTC. The variable domain in full, completed from reference TRBV5-1 and TRBJ2-7, reads KAGVTQTPRYLIKTRGQQVTLSCSPISGHRSVSWYQQTPGQGLQFLFEYFSETQRNKGNFPGRFSGRQFSNSRSEMNVSTLELGDSALYLCASSSGQATYEQYFGPGTRLTVT.

The chain is built from TRBV2 and TRBJ2-2, with 8 positions matching TRBD1. Germline V CDR1 and CDR2: SNHLY, FYNNEI. The CDR3 is made up of 16 amino acids. Germline trimming cut 0 bases from V and 5 bases from J; bases unmatched to any gene: 5. The CDR3 sequence is CASSEAWTGWTGELFF. The CDR3 DNA is TGTGCCAGCAGTGAAGCCTGGACAGGGTGGACCGGGGAGCTGTTTTTT.

The chain is built from TRBV7-6 and TRBJ2-7; D is perhaps TRBD2 (6 bases). The V and J ends lost 0 bases and 2 bases respectively, with 8 bases between them. The CDR3 totals 14 residues. From germline, CDR1 is SGHVS and CDR2 FNYEAQ. CDR3: CASSLAGGAYEQYF. For the CDR3, the DNA is TGTGCCAGCAGCTTAGCGGGAGGAGCCTACGAGCAGTACTTC.

To note about this clone: Distinct nucleotide sequences in the sample also encode this CDR3. This chain uses TRBV6-5 with TRBJ2-7; 7 bases fit TRBD1. With 6 bases clipped from V and 2 bases from J, the junction kept 10 bases outside the gene matches. Germline CDR1 reads MNHEY; CDR2 reads SVGAGI. The CDR3 has 15 residues. CDR3 nucleotide sequence: TGTGCCAGCAGCCGACAGGGTGGAATCCCCTACGAGCAGTACTTC. Protein product: CASSRQGGIPYEQYF.

The rearrangement joins TRBV30 to TRBJ2-1, with 9 bases identical to TRBD1. The germline CDR1 and CDR2 sequences are GTSNPN and SVGIG (reference sequence). Trimming at V came to 0 bases and at J to 3 bases, leaving 3 bases not matched to a gene. This CDR3 contains 15 residues. This CDR3 reads CAWSVGDRVYNEQFF. CDR3 nucleotide sequence: TGTGCCTGGAGTGTTGGGGACAGGGTCTACAATGAGCAGTTCTTC. Using reference TRBV30 and TRBJ2-1 for the parts outside the CDR3, the full variable domain is SQTIHQWPATLVQPVGSPLSLECTVEGTSNPNLYWYRQAAGRGLQLLFYSVGIGQISSEVPQNLSASRPQDRQFILSSKKLLLSDSGFYLCAWSVGDRVYNEQFFGPGTRLTVL.

The V gene is TRBV6-5, the J gene TRBJ1-2; 8 bases agree with TRBD1. V gave up 7 bases and J gave up 7 bases; unmatched junction bases: 11. The CDR3 is made up of 14 amino acids. CDR1 and CDR2 from the germline V gene are MNHEY and SVGAGI. CDR3 bases: TGTGCCAGCATCAGATGGCAGGGGGCATCTGGCTACACCTTC. Translating gives CASIRWQGASGYTF.

The genes are TRBV5-1 and TRBJ2-3, with TRBD2 matching over 8 bases. Unmatched junction bases numbered 6, after V lost 2 bases and J lost 1 base. In germline, CDR1 is SGHRS, CDR2 YFSETQ. This CDR3 region has 16 residues. For the CDR3, the DNA is TGCGCCAGCAGCTTAGGAGCGGGGGCCGGCACAGATACGCAGTATTTT. It encodes CASSLGAGAGTDTQYF.

The rearrangement uses TRBV7-2 and TRBJ2-3, with D uncertain. This CDR3 is 15 amino acids long. The germline V and J ends were trimmed by 0 bases and 3 bases, with 10 bases remaining between them. The germline CDR1 and CDR2 sequences are SGHTA and FQGNSA. The CDR3 loop reads CASSLAGRKTDTQYF. CDR3 sequence (DNA): TGTGCCAGCAGCTTAGCGGGCAGGAAAACAGATACGCAGTATTTT.

The rearrangement joins TRBV27 to TRBJ1-5; TRBD1 agrees at 8 bases. The length of the CDR3 is 15 residues. Germline V gene data show CDR1 as MNHEY and CDR2 as SMNVEV (reference sequence). The ends lost 5 bases at V and 6 bases at J; junction bases unmatched: 9. CDR3 nucleotide sequence: TGTGCCAGCAGTATGAGACAGGGGTGGTCTCAGCCCCAGCATTTT. It is translated as CASSMRQGWSQPQHF.

V usage is TRBV18 and J usage is TRBJ2-7; 10 bases align to TRBD2. Germline V CDR1 and CDR2: KGHSH, LQKENI. The CDR3 sequence is 15 residues long. After removal of 6 bases from V and 4 bases from J, the junction contained 9 bases not matched to a gene. Here the CDR3 DNA reads TGTGCCAGCTCCCTTCGGACTAGCGGCCTTTACGAGCAGTACTTC. Amino acids: CASSLRTSGLYEQYF.

This clone was counted a few times. The chain recombines TRBV29-1 with TRBJ1-3; no firm D call. The V end was cut by 4 bases, the J end by 0 bases, with 7 bases between. Germline CDR1 and CDR2: SQVTM and ANQGSEA. The CDR3 covers 13 residues. The CDR3 sequence: CSVGAASGNTIYF. The CDR3 DNA reads TGCAGCGTTGGGGCAGCCTCTGGAAACACCATATATTTT.

The chain uses TRBV30 and TRBJ2-2; 7 bases agree with TRBD2. The germline V gene encodes CDR1 GTSNPN and CDR2 SVGIG (reference sequence). This CDR3 is 15 amino acids long. Trimming cost V 0 bases and J 6 bases; bases outside gene matches: 7. CDR3 in DNA: TGTGCCTGGAGTGTGGGGGGGAGGGCCGCCGGGGAGCTGTTTTTT. Protein product: CAWSVGGRAAGELFF.

The chain recombines TRBV4-3 with TRBJ1-6; D is uncertain. Germline V gene sequence: CDR1 LGHNA, CDR2 YSLEER. Trimming shortened V by 4 bases and J by 7 bases, and 14 bases separated the two germline ends. The CDR3 contains 15 residues. The DNA of the CDR3 is TGCGCCAGCAGCCCCGAGGCCGGTTTCAATTCACCCCTCCACTTT. It codes for CASSPEAGFNSPLHF.